The 15 T cell receptor beta chains in this list originate from one sample, sequenced in a study of OX40 agonist ivuxolimab in advanced cancers. Assay: immunoSEQ multiplex PCR; the TCRdb copy retains only in-frame clones and omits some. The data hold roughly 61,000 clones, with about 81% observed a single time. Here the sequenced sample was CD4+ or CD8+ T cells sorted from blood, taken in a trial of the OX40 agonist ivuxolimab. The receptors derive from an adult with an advanced solid tumor such as melanoma, head and neck, liver or kidney cancer.

The chain employs TRBV14 and TRBJ2-1; D gene uncertain. The V end was cut by 8 bases, the J end by 9 bases, with 8 bases between. CDR3 length: 10 residues. CDR1 and CDR2 (germline): SGHDN, FVKESK. As DNA, the CDR3 is TGTGCCAGCCATAACGTTGAGCAGTTCTTC. Translated, it gives CASHNVEQFF.

V and J are TRBV7-9 and TRBJ2-3; TRBD2 matches at 8 bases. The V and J ends lost 5 bases and 4 bases, in that order; junction bases with no gene match: 11. The CDR3 has 16 amino acids. Germline lookup yields CDR1 SEHNR and CDR2 FQNEAQ (reference sequence). The CDR3 sequence: CASSPPGGAVADTQYF. In DNA, the CDR3 is TGTGCCAGCAGCCCCCCGGGGGGGGCAGTGGCAGATACGCAGTATTTT.

The chain combines TRBV5-1 with TRBJ1-5; D is perhaps TRBD1 (6 bases). Germline V lookup: CDR1 SGHRS, CDR2 YFSETQ. With 0 bases removed from V and 4 bases from J, the gap between germline ends came to 11 bases. The CDR3 extends over 15 amino acids. CDR3 region: CASSLEGGKNQPQHF. CDR3 nucleotides: TGCGCCAGCAGCTTGGAAGGGGGAAAGAATCAGCCCCAGCATTTT.

V usage is TRBV11-1 and J usage is TRBJ2-1; D ambiguous. Trimming left V 1 base short and J 8 bases short, with 3 bases between. CDR3 length equals 11 residues. Germline V gene data show CDR1 as SGHAT and CDR2 as FQDESV (reference sequence). The CDR3 nucleotides are TGTGCCAGCAGCTTAGAACATGAGCAGTTCTTC. Translation: CASSLEHEQFF.

This chain joins TRBV15 and TRBJ2-6; a weak D match, TRBD1 (5 bases). The CDR3 is 16 amino acids. Trimming left V 5 bases short and J 0 bases short, with 11 bases between. Germline loops: CDR1 LNHNV, CDR2 YYDKDF (reference sequence). The CDR3 DNA reads as TGTGCCACCAGCGGAAACAGGCTCTCTGGGGCCAACGTCCTGACTTTC. Translation: CATSGNRLSGANVLTF. Together with reference TRBV15 and TRBJ2-6, the CDR3 gives the full variable domain: DAMVIQNPRYQVTQFGKPVTLSCSQTLNHNVMYWYQQKSSQAPKLLFHYYDKDFNNEADTPDNFQSRRPNTSFCFLDIRSPGLGDTAMYLCATSGNRLSGANVLTFGAGSRLTVL.

The chain couples TRBV28 to TRBJ2-7, with D possibly being TRBD1 or TRBD2 (5 bases each). Per germline, CDR1 MDHEN and CDR2 SYDVKM. Trimming left V 6 bases short and J 6 bases short, with 15 bases between. This CDR3 is 13 amino acids long. The CDR3: CASRSGTLPEQYF. In DNA, the CDR3 is TGTGCCAGCAGGTCCGGGACCCTGCCCGAGCAGTACTTC. The whole variable domain, filled in from reference TRBV28 and TRBJ2-7, reads DVKVTQSSRYLVKRTGEKVFLECVQDMDHENMFWYRQDPGLGLRLIYFSYDVKMKEKGDIPEGYSVSREKKERFSLILESASTNQTSMYLCASRSGTLPEQYFGPGTRLTVT.

The chain uses TRBV7-9 and TRBJ2-7, with D perhaps matching TRBD2 (6 bases). The CDR3 spans 14 residues. CDR1 is SEHNR, CDR2 FQNEAQ, per germline (reference sequence). V lost 4 bases, J lost 6 bases, and 16 bases lay in between. DNA of the CDR3: TGTGCCAGCAGCTCTTCGGGAGTCTCAGGCGAGCAGTACTTC. Protein product: CASSSSGVSGEQYF.

This sequence joins TRBV2 and TRBJ2-1, with 7 bases fitting TRBD1. The CDR3 is 13 residues long. CDR1 SNHLY and CDR2 FYNNEI come from the germline V gene. V lost 4 bases to trimming and J lost 8 bases; unmatched junction nucleotides: 5. Here the CDR3 DNA reads TGTGCCAGCAGTGGAAACAGGGGCGATGAGCAGTTCTTC. Protein product: CASSGNRGDEQFF.

The chain couples TRBV14 to TRBJ1-5; D unclear. The V end was cut by 4 bases, the J end by 6 bases, with 13 bases between. The CDR3 sequence is 14 residues long. CDR1 and CDR2 (germline): SGHDN, FVKESK. This chain's CDR3 is CASSRSGESQPQHF. In DNA, the CDR3 is TGTGCCAGCAGCCGTTCCGGGGAATCTCAGCCCCAGCATTTT.

J is TRBJ2-5 and V is TRBV7-2, with 8 bases that match TRBD2. The CDR3 extends over 15 amino acids. The V and J ends lost 5 bases and 4 bases, in that order; junction bases with no gene match: 9. Germline CDR1 and CDR2: SGHTA and FQGNSA. Here the CDR3 DNA reads TGTGCCAGCAGCCAAACGGGACTAGGAGGAGAGACCCAGTACTTC. Its protein is CASSQTGLGGETQYF.

The chain recombines TRBV15 with TRBJ2-2; 11 bases match TRBD2. With 0 bases clipped from V and 0 bases from J, the junction kept 12 bases outside the gene matches. CDR3 length equals 21 residues. From germline, CDR1 is LNHNV and CDR2 YYDKDF (reference sequence). CDR3 bases: TGTGCCACCAGCAGAGAATTGCTGCCTAGCGGGGGGTCAACGAACACCGGGGAGCTGTTTTTT. Translating it yields CATSRELLPSGGSTNTGELFF. Combining the CDR3 with reference TRBV15 and TRBJ2-2 gives the whole variable domain DAMVIQNPRYQVTQFGKPVTLSCSQTLNHNVMYWYQQKSSQAPKLLFHYYDKDFNNEADTPDNFQSRRPNTSFCFLDIRSPGLGDTAMYLCATSRELLPSGGSTNTGELFFGEGSRLTVL.

The chain joins TRBV16 to TRBJ2-7; 10 positions match TRBD1. The germline V gene encodes CDR1 KGHSY and CDR2 FQNENV. With V trimmed by 5 bases and J by 6 bases, 4 bases remained unmatched. This CDR3 spans 13 amino acids. The CDR3 DNA reads as TGTGCCAGCAGCGCCCGGGACAGGGGCGAGCAGTACTTC. This translates into CASSARDRGEQYF.

The chain recombines TRBV6-1 with TRBJ1-6; no clear D. The CDR3 totals 14 residues. Trimming took off 5 bases at V and 8 bases at J, with 13 bases between the two ends. The germline gives CDR1 MNHNS, CDR2 SASEGT. In DNA, the CDR3 is TGTGCCAGCAGTTCCCCCGGTCGATATTCACCCCTCCACTTT. Residues: CASSSPGRYSPLHF.

This clone was picked up one time. J is TRBJ2-5 and V is TRBV12-2; the D call of TRBD2 is as the table states it, not checked on the DNA. TRBV12-2 has pseudogene status. CDR3 size: 13 residues. DNA for the CDR3: TGTGCAAGTCCCCTCGGGTACCAAGAGACCCAGTACTTC. It is translated as CASPLGYQETQYF.

The genes are TRBV27 and TRBJ2-7; the D gene is possibly TRBD1 (6 bases). V was trimmed by 7 bases and J by 0 bases, leaving 10 bases between them. Per the germline V gene, CDR1 is MNHEY and CDR2 is SMNVEV (reference sequence). The CDR3 spans 13 residues. The CDR3 spells CASKGHGSYEQYF. CDR3 DNA: TGTGCCAGCAAGGGACATGGCTCCTACGAGCAGTACTTC.